These 31 T cell receptor beta chains came from one sample sequenced in a study of CD8+CD57+ T cells in acquired aplastic anemia. The template used for profiling TCR beta VDJ and CDR3 was genomic DNA. TCRdb reanalysed the reads using MiXCR and keeps one entry per CDR3 protein. The table records 250,000 to 300,000 distinct CDR3 sequences, roughly half of them present only once. The material sequenced was sorted CD4+, CD8+, or CD8+CD57+ T cells (not recorded which) from PBMCs. Receptors were obtained from a human donor with severe aplastic anemia or a healthy control (not recorded which).

This clonotype appeared a few times. The V and J genes are TRBV7-8 and TRBJ2-5; TRBD1 is a possible D gene (6 bases). The V end lost 0 bases, the J end lost 5 bases, and 16 bases lay between the germline ends. The germline gives CDR1 SGHVS, CDR2 FQNEAQ. This CDR3 is 16 amino acids long. Here the CDR3 DNA reads TGTGCCAGCAGCTTAGCGTCCACAGGGCCGTGGGAGACCCAGTACTTC. Protein sequence: CASSLASTGPWETQYF.

In DNA form, the CDR3 reads TGTGCCAGCAGTCCGCCGGGACAGATTCATTACAATGAGCAGTTCTTC. Protein sequence: CASSPPGQIHYNEQFF. The gene calls are TRBV25-1 and TRBJ2-1, with TRBD1 matching over 7 bases. Losses at the gene ends were 5 bases for V and 4 bases for J; bases not matched to a gene: 11. The CDR3 consists of 16 residues. Per the germline V gene, CDR1 is MGHDK and CDR2 is SYGVNS.

This chain connects TRBV12-3 or TRBV12-4 to TRBJ2-7, with 10 positions matching TRBD2. The CDR3 is made up of 14 amino acids. V lost 5 bases, J lost 5 bases, and 6 bases stayed unmatched. This CDR3 is CASSAGTSVDEQYF. For the CDR3, the DNA is TGTGCCAGCAGTGCCGGGACTAGCGTCGACGAGCAGTACTTC.

In its sample, this clonotype was seen once. The chain carries TRBV29-1 and TRBJ2-1, with D possibly matching TRBD1 (6 bases). From germline, CDR1 is SQVTM and CDR2 ANQGSEA. Trimming removed 4 bases at V and 4 bases at J, with 11 bases between. This CDR3 contains 13 residues. The CDR3: CSVGKDSYNEQFF. CDR3 in DNA: TGCAGCGTTGGGAAGGACAGTTACAATGAGCAGTTCTTC.

This clonotype was observed once. V usage is TRBV2 and J usage is TRBJ2-5; tentatively, D is TRBD1 (6 bases). V lost 7 bases and J 1 base, leaving 19 bases between the germline ends. Germline V gene sequence: CDR1 SNHLY, CDR2 FYNNEI. CDR3 size: 16 residues. The CDR3 sequence: CASNTGNTGAQETQYF. CDR3 nucleotide sequence: TGTGCCAGCAATACAGGGAACACCGGGGCCCAAGAGACCCAGTACTTC.

This clonotype appeared a few times. CDR3 sequence (DNA): TGCAGTGCTAGGGGGACAGGGGGCACAGATACGCAGTATTTT. Residues: CSARGTGGTDTQYF. This chain links TRBV20-1 with TRBJ2-3, with 10 nucleotides matching TRBD1. The junction had 1 base not matched to a gene; V was cut back by 3 bases and J by 1 base. This CDR3 has 14 amino acids. Germline values: CDR1 DFQATT, CDR2 SNEGSKA (reference sequence).

The chain recombines TRBV29-1 with TRBJ2-3; TRBD2 might be the D (6 bases). The CDR3 loop spans 14 amino acids. Trimming removed 8 bases from V and 1 base from J, with 16 bases in between. Per germline, CDR1 SQVTM and CDR2 ANQGSEA. The CDR3 reads CSTRSGGGTDTQYF. As DNA, the CDR3 is TGCAGCACACGTAGCGGCGGGGGCACAGATACGCAGTATTTT.

This clonotype occurred many times. The junction and the germline gene differ at one end; a read error may be behind it. V is TRBV15 and J is TRBJ2-5; either TRBD1 or TRBD2 may fit D (6 bases each). CDR3 length equals 14 residues. Germline V gene lookup returns CDR1 LNHNV and CDR2 YYDKDF (reference sequence). CDR3 nucleotides: TGTGCCACCAGCCTCGTGGGGGGCCAAGAGACCCGGTACTTC. Translating it yields CATSLVGGQETRYF.

This clonotype was observed at least ten times. The chain recombines TRBV5-1 with TRBJ2-3; the D is unclear. The ends were cut back, 0 bases at V and 2 bases at J, with 13 bases in the middle. The length of the CDR3 is 16 residues. Germline V gives CDR1 SGHRS, CDR2 YFSETQ. The CDR3 DNA is TGCGCCAGCAGCTTGGACGGTTTCGCTGACACAGATACGCAGTATTTT. Translation gives CASSLDGFADTDTQYF.

This clonotype was observed a few times. V is TRBV7-3 and J is TRBJ1-2; D unresolved. The V end lost 3 bases, the J end lost 5 bases, and 10 bases lay between the germline ends. The CDR3 is 13 amino acids. Germline CDR1 is SGHTA and CDR2 is FQGTGA. For the CDR3, the DNA is TGTGCCAGCAGCTTCGACCGGCAGTATGGCTACACCTTC. Its protein product is CASSFDRQYGYTF.

This clonotype occurred once. V is TRBV7-2 and J is TRBJ2-5; no clear D gene. This CDR3 is built from 15 residues. V lost 1 base to trimming and J lost 5 bases, with 14 bases between them. CDR1 and CDR2 from the germline V gene are SGHTA and FQGNSA. This chain's CDR3 is CASSLDLRSSETQYF. The CDR3 nucleotides are TGTGCCAGCAGCTTAGATCTTCGGAGCTCGGAGACCCAGTACTTC.

This clonotype was seen only a few times. V usage is TRBV20-1 and J usage is TRBJ1-2; D is possibly TRBD1 (5 bases). V was clipped by 3 bases and J by 2 bases, with 16 bases between them. The CDR3 consists of 15 residues. Per germline, CDR1 DFQATT and CDR2 SNEGSKA (reference sequence). CDR3 DNA: TGCAGTGCTAGGGGACGCGAGCTGGAAAACTATGGCTACACCTTC. Residues: CSARGRELENYGYTF.

The V and J genes are TRBV7-8 and TRBJ1-6; TRBD1 aligns across 9 bases. The V and J ends lost 4 bases and 7 bases, in that order; junction bases with no gene match: 5. The CDR3 spans 15 residues. The germline gives CDR1 SGHVS, CDR2 FQNEAQ. Written as DNA, the CDR3 is TGTGCCAGCAGCTCGGACAGGGGTGGCAATTCACCCCTCCACTTT. The encoded protein is CASSSDRGGNSPLHF.

The chain links TRBV29-1 to TRBJ1-2, with D unclear. V was clipped by 3 bases and J by 9 bases, with 20 bases between them. The CDR3 contains 14 residues. Germline V lookup: CDR1 SQVTM, CDR2 ANQGSEA. The CDR3: CSVEERDRSRRYTF. The CDR3 nucleotides read TGCAGCGTTGAGGAAAGGGATCGGTCCCGGCGCTACACCTTC.

This clonotype was seen ten or more times. The genes are TRBV20-1 and TRBJ2-7, with TRBD2 matching 11 bases. Trimming cost V 4 bases and J 5 bases; bases outside gene matches: 4. Germline lookup yields CDR1 DFQATT and CDR2 SNEGSKA (reference sequence). This CDR3 spans 13 amino acids. The CDR3 loop is CSAIAGGPNEQYF. Written as DNA, the CDR3 is TGCAGTGCTATAGCGGGGGGGCCAAACGAGCAGTACTTC.

The V call is TRBV7-6, the J call TRBJ2-3; D gene unclear. V was cut by 5 bases and J by 4 bases, with 10 bases left in between. Germline-derived CDR1 and CDR2 are SGHVS and FNYEAQ. The CDR3 consists of 13 residues. The CDR3 protein is CASSPQMADTQYF. For the CDR3, the DNA is TGTGCCAGCAGCCCCCAGATGGCAGATACGCAGTATTTT.

This clonotype was seen at least ten times. The genes are TRBV20-1 and TRBJ1-6; 9 nucleotides match TRBD1. Looked up from germline, CDR1 is DFQATT and CDR2 is SNEGSKA (reference sequence). J lost 7 bases, V lost 4 bases, and 5 bases had no gene match. The CDR3 covers 14 residues. CDR3 in amino acids: CSATRDRANSPLHF. The CDR3 region has the DNA TGCAGTGCTACCCGGGACAGGGCCAATTCACCCCTCCACTTT.

This clonotype was seen only once. The genes are TRBV29-1 and TRBJ2-2; D is unresolved. Germline V gene sequence: CDR1 SQVTM, CDR2 ANQGSEA. Between the trimmed V and J ends, which lost 2 bases and 0 bases, there was a span of 4 bases. The CDR3 is 13 amino acids. The CDR3 reads CSVEHTNTGELFF. The CDR3 coding sequence is TGCAGCGTTGAACATACGAACACCGGGGAGCTGTTTTTT.

This clonotype occurred a few times. The gene calls are TRBV27 and TRBJ1-6; D not certain. V was cut by 4 bases and J by 2 bases, with 12 bases left in between. The CDR3 is made up of 16 amino acids. CDR1 and CDR2 (germline): MNHEY, SMNVEV (reference sequence). The CDR3 DNA reads as TGTGCCAGCAGTTCGGACGGGAGGGCCTATAATTCACCCCTCCACTTT. Translating it yields CASSSDGRAYNSPLHF.

This clonotype was counted at least ten times. The chain combines TRBV6-2 or TRBV6-3 with TRBJ2-2, with D perhaps TRBD1 (6 bases). The CDR3 is 12 amino acids. Trimming stripped 5 bases from V and 9 bases from J, with 10 bases between. Looked up from germline, CDR1 is MNHEY and CDR2 is SVGEGT. CDR3 sequence reads: CASSNRARELFF. In DNA form, the CDR3 reads TGTGCCAGCAGTAACAGGGCCAGGGAGCTGTTTTTT.

This chain uses TRBV19 with TRBJ2-2; TRBD1 matches at 11 bases. V gave up 7 bases and J gave up 3 bases; unmatched junction bases: 4. Germline lookup yields CDR1 LNHDA and CDR2 SQIVND (reference sequence). This CDR3 is 15 amino acids long. For the CDR3, the DNA is TGTGCCAGTATTCGGACAGGGGGCGACACCGGGGAGCTGTTTTTT. Amino acids: CASIRTGGDTGELFF.

As regards this clonotype: At one end the junction does not follow the germline gene, possibly because of a read error. V usage is TRBV14 and J usage is TRBJ2-7; D unresolved. The CDR3 loop spans 14 amino acids. From germline, CDR1 is SGHDN and CDR2 FVKESK. CDR3 in DNA: TGCGCCAGCAGCCAAGAGACTCCCTCCTACGAGCGGTACTTC. Translation gives CASSQETPSYERYF.

Here the CDR3 DNA reads TGTGCCAGTACTAGACAGGGGGTAGAGACCCAGTACTTC. It codes for CASTRQGVETQYF. This chain joins TRBV19 and TRBJ2-5; 9 bases fit TRBD1. Per germline, CDR1 LNHDA and CDR2 SQIVND (reference sequence). The CDR3 is 13 residues long. The ends lost 7 bases at V and 4 bases at J; junction bases unmatched: 4.

J is TRBJ1-2 and V is TRBV24-1, with D perhaps matching TRBD1 (6 bases). Germline lookup yields CDR1 KGHDR and CDR2 SFDVKD. Between the trimmed V and J ends, which lost 2 bases and 5 bases, there was a span of 11 bases. This CDR3 region has 14 residues. CDR3 residues: CATSDSPTGYGYTF. The CDR3 DNA sequence: TGTGCCACCAGTGATTCCCCAACAGGGTATGGCTACACCTTC.

The chain is built from TRBV29-1 and TRBJ2-5; D may correspond to TRBD1 or TRBD2 (6 bases each). The CDR3 is made up of 11 amino acids. Germline V lookup: CDR1 SQVTM, CDR2 ANQGSEA. V was cut by 4 bases and J by 9 bases, with 12 bases left in between. The CDR3 is CSVGGGMAQYF. The CDR3 DNA follows: TGCAGCGTTGGAGGGGGGATGGCCCAGTACTTC. The full variable domain, rest sourced from reference TRBV29-1 and TRBJ2-5, is SAVISQKPSRDICQRGTSLTIQCQVDSQVTMMFWYRQQPGQSLTLIATANQGSEATYESGFVIDKFPISRPNLTFSTLTVSNMSPEDSSIYLCSVGGGMAQYFGPGTRLLVL.

This clonotype was recorded at least ten times. The rearrangement links TRBV24-1 to TRBJ2-1; TRBD1 matches at 7 bases. The CDR3 is 11 amino acids. The V segment lost 12 bases and the J segment 9 bases; nucleotides outside the gene matches: 7. Per the germline V gene, CDR1 is KGHDR and CDR2 is SFDVKD. This CDR3 is CAAGQVSEQFF. The CDR3 DNA sequence: TGTGCCGCAGGACAGGTTAGTGAGCAGTTCTTC.

The chain links TRBV7-9 to TRBJ2-5; maybe TRBD2 (7 bases). V was clipped by 10 bases and J by 5 bases, with 23 bases between them. There are 15 residues in the CDR3. Germline-derived CDR1 and CDR2 are SEHNR and FQNEAQ (reference sequence). This chain's CDR3 is CATAGGQLGDETQYF. The CDR3 region has the DNA TGTGCCACCGCCGGGGGGCAGTTAGGGGATGAGACCCAGTACTTC.

This chain links TRBV2 with TRBJ2-5; 8 bases line up with TRBD2. V dropped 8 bases and J dropped 4; count of bases not matched to a gene: 6. From germline, CDR1 is SNHLY and CDR2 FYNNEI. The CDR3 is 13 amino acids. CDR3 in DNA: TGTGCCAGCCATCGGGGGGGGGCAGAGACCCAGTACTTC. Translation gives CASHRGGAETQYF.

The chain carries TRBV20-1 and TRBJ1-6, with 8 bases lining up with TRBD1. Germline trimming cut 6 bases from V and 7 bases from J; bases unmatched to any gene: 5. There are 13 residues in the CDR3. Germline assignment: CDR1 DFQATT and CDR2 SNEGSKA (reference sequence). The CDR3 sequence is CSAGQGVNSPLHF. CDR3 nucleotides: TGCAGTGCAGGACAGGGTGTGAATTCACCCCTCCACTTT.

This clonotype was found once. The CDR3 sequence is CSARAPGGSRYEQYF. For the CDR3, the DNA is TGCAGTGCTAGAGCCCCCGGCGGGAGTCGGTACGAGCAGTACTTC. V and J are TRBV20-1 and TRBJ2-7, with 7 bases aligning to TRBD2. Germline CDR1 is DFQATT and CDR2 is SNEGSKA (reference sequence). The trim removed 1 base at V and 4 bases at J, leaving 10 bases unmatched. The CDR3 extends over 15 amino acids.

This clonotype was seen many times. This chain uses TRBV6-2 or TRBV6-3 with TRBJ1-6; 8 bases are a match to TRBD1. Trimming took 6 bases from V and 6 from J; bases not matched to a gene: 1. The germline gives CDR1 MNHEY, CDR2 SVGEGT. The CDR3 is 13 amino acids. Here the CDR3 DNA reads TGTGCCAGCAGGCAGGGGGCTAATTCACCCCTCCACTTT. This translates into CASRQGANSPLHF.